The 17 T cell receptor beta chains below all came from one sample that was sequenced in a study of blood T cells in healthy people across ages. The use of a sample-barcoded 5' primer and a J-beta primer mix characterized a second PCR of 7 to 11 cycles. TCRdb re-called the 5' RACE reads with MiXCR, one entry per CDR3 protein. The sample lists about 780,000 distinct CDR3 sequences; about 47% were seen once. The specimen sequenced was blood. These receptors were obtained from a man older than 75 in good health.

This clonotype was counted a few times. This clone may be a read error of a much larger clone one base away. This rearrangement joins TRBV6-6 to TRBJ2-7; D is undetermined. Germline V gene sequence: CDR1 MNHNY, CDR2 SVGAGI (reference sequence). V shed 5 bases and J shed 2 bases, with 7 bases lying between them. The CDR3 extends over 12 amino acids. This CDR3 reads CASSVGPYEQYF. The CDR3 bases are TGTGCCAGCAGTGTCGGTCCCTACGAGCAGTACTTC.

This chain uses TRBV6-5 with TRBJ1-2; 8 positions agree with TRBD1. Germline lookup yields CDR1 MNHEY and CDR2 SVGAGI. This CDR3 region has 13 residues. V lost 6 bases, J lost 8 bases, and 8 bases stayed unmatched. CDR3 sequence reads: CASRYRGSEGYTF. The DNA for the CDR3 is TGTGCCAGCAGATACAGGGGGTCTGAGGGCTACACCTTC.

The gene calls are TRBV20-1 and TRBJ2-1, with D perhaps being TRBD1 or TRBD2 (5 bases each). This CDR3 region has 14 residues. V lost 6 bases, J lost 8 bases, and 20 bases lay in between. Germline V gene sequence: CDR1 DFQATT, CDR2 SNEGSKA (reference sequence). DNA of the CDR3: TGCAGTGCGCTCCGGGACGTAAATCGGTATGAGCAGTTCTTC. It yields the protein CSALRDVNRYEQFF.

The chain links TRBV7-2 to TRBJ2-7; TRBD2 matches at 12 bases. Losses at the gene ends were 5 bases for V and 3 bases for J; bases not matched to a gene: 2. Germline V gene sequence: CDR1 SGHTA, CDR2 FQGNSA. The CDR3 has 14 residues. The CDR3 protein is CASSPTSGGYEQYF. The CDR3 nucleotides are TGTGCCAGCAGCCCGACTAGCGGGGGCTACGAGCAGTACTTC.

As regards this clonotype: With a much larger clone just one base away, this may be a read error. This sequence joins TRBV15 and TRBJ2-5; no firm D call. With 0 bases removed from V and 11 bases from J, the gap between germline ends came to 19 bases. The CDR3 has 15 amino acids. Germline CDR1 is LNHNV and CDR2 is YYDKDF (reference sequence). CDR3 bases: TGTGCCACCAGCAGAGATGTGATAGACGGAAGTGAGCAGTACTTC. It translates to CATSRDVIDGSEQYF.

With regard to this clonotype: A read error is possible here, since a much larger clone lies one base away. The rearrangement uses TRBV6-6 and TRBJ2-1; 9 bases are shared with TRBD2. Judging by the DNA end, TRBJ2-7 fits better; the J call may be wrong. CDR3 length: 16 amino acids. Per the germline V gene, CDR1 is MNHNY and CDR2 is SVGAGI (reference sequence). This CDR3 reads CASSLILAGYGAEQYF. In DNA form, the CDR3 reads TGTGCCAGCAGTTTGATACTAGCGGGTTACGGAGCGGAGCAGTACTTC.

This clonotype was recorded a few times. The V call is TRBV5-6, the J call TRBJ2-5, with TRBD1 identical over 8 bases. CDR3 size: 14 residues. Germline V gives CDR1 SGHDT, CDR2 YYEEEE. Trimming took 3 bases from V and 1 from J; bases not matched to a gene: 2. As DNA, the CDR3 is TGTGCCAGCAGCTACAGGGGGACCCAAGAGACCCAGTACTTC. As protein: CASSYRGTQETQYF. The entire variable domain, with the rest obtained from reference TRBV5-6 and TRBJ2-5, is as follows: DAGVTQSPTHLIKTRGQQVTLRCSPKSGHDTVSWYQQALGQGPQFIFQYYEEEERQRGNFPDRFSGHQFPNYSSELNVNALLLGDSALYLCASSYRGTQETQYFGPGTRLLVL.

This clonotype was counted a few times. CDR3 sequence reads: CASSSAGTQANNEQFF. CDR3 nucleotide sequence: TGCGCCAGCAGCTCCGCCGGGACTCAAGCGAACAATGAGCAGTTCTTC. This sequence joins TRBV4-3 and TRBJ2-1; the D gene is possibly TRBD2 (6 bases). The CDR3 covers 16 residues. V was clipped by 5 bases and J by 5 bases, with 19 bases between them. From germline, CDR1 is LGHNA and CDR2 YSLEER.

The chain combines TRBV6-6 with TRBJ1-6; 9 bases are shared with TRBD1. The germline V gene encodes CDR1 MNHNY and CDR2 SVGAGI (reference sequence). The CDR3 extends over 15 amino acids. Germline trimming cut 6 bases from V and 3 bases from J; bases unmatched to any gene: 3. Here the CDR3 DNA reads TGTGCCAGCAGCCGGGACAGGGTCTATAATTCACCCCTCCACTTT. This translates into CASSRDRVYNSPLHF.

The chain is built from TRBV3-1 and TRBJ2-4; TRBD2 is a possible D gene (6 bases). The end of the DNA is better explained by TRBJ2-7, so the J call may be wrong. The CDR3 runs to 13 residues. CDR1 is LGHDT and CDR2 is YNNKEL in the germline V gene (reference sequence). CDR3 DNA sequence: TGTGCCAGCAGCACGAAATACGGGAGCGAGCAGTACTTC. Protein product: CASSTKYGSEQYF.

This chain uses TRBV6-5 with TRBJ2-7; D possibly corresponds to TRBD2 (6 bases). The CDR3 has 13 amino acids. The V gene's germline CDR1 is MNHEY and CDR2 SVGAGI. V shed 8 bases and J shed 2 bases, with 13 bases lying between them. The CDR3: CASGAGRPYEQYF. For the CDR3, the DNA is TGTGCCAGCGGGGCGGGACGGCCCTACGAGCAGTACTTC.

This sequence joins TRBV7-9 and TRBJ2-1, with D possibly being TRBD1 (6 bases). The length of the CDR3 is 16 residues. Trimming took 3 bases from V and 4 from J, leaving 16 bases between them. The germline gives CDR1 SEHNR, CDR2 FQNEAQ (reference sequence). CDR3: CASSFFGTTVYNEQFF. The CDR3 coding sequence is TGTGCCAGCAGCTTCTTCGGGACAACCGTTTACAATGAGCAGTTCTTC.

J is TRBJ1-2 and V is TRBV2, with TRBD1 matching 11 bases. V shed 4 bases and J 5 bases; nucleotides not matched to a gene: 9. Germline V lookup: CDR1 SNHLY, CDR2 FYNNEI. This CDR3 has 16 amino acids. The CDR3 is CASSVDRGRMLYGYTF. CDR3 bases: TGTGCCAGCAGTGTGGACAGGGGGCGTATGCTTTATGGCTACACCTTC.

This clonotype was recorded a few times. CDR3 nucleotide sequence: TGTGCCAGCATTTTCGAGCGGGAGAGTTACAATGAGCAGTTCTTC. Translation gives CASIFERESYNEQFF. The chain uses TRBV12-3 or TRBV12-4 and TRBJ2-1, with TRBD2 matching 8 bases. Unmatched junction bases numbered 9, after V lost 7 bases and J lost 4 bases. The CDR3 length is 15 residues.

The chain combines TRBV25-1 with TRBJ2-1, with D possibly TRBD2 on 6 matching bases. V shed 6 bases and J shed 9 bases, with 15 bases lying between them. Looked up from germline, CDR1 is MGHDK and CDR2 is SYGVNS. CDR3 size: 13 residues. CDR3 sequence: CASSGSPTGEQFF. CDR3 nucleotides: TGTGCCAGCAGCGGGAGCCCGACGGGTGAGCAGTTCTTC.

This clonotype was recorded a few times. The chain recombines TRBV7-7 with TRBJ2-2; TRBD2 might be the D (6 bases). In germline, CDR1 is SSHAT, CDR2 FNYEAQ (reference sequence). This CDR3 comprises 14 residues. Trimming stripped 0 bases from V and 6 bases from J, with 8 bases between. The CDR3 region has the DNA TGTGCCAGCAGCTTAGCGCGGGGTCCCGGGGAGCTGTTTTTT. Residues: CASSLARGPGELFF.

This clonotype was detected only a few times. The chain carries TRBV7-9 and TRBJ2-5, with D perhaps TRBD1 (7 bases). Germline V lookup: CDR1 SEHNR, CDR2 FQNEAQ (reference sequence). This CDR3 spans 15 amino acids. V dropped 4 bases and J dropped 5 bases, with 17 bases sitting between them. CDR3 sequence: CASSSGGGKWETQYF. The CDR3 DNA sequence: TGTGCCAGCAGCTCTGGAGGGGGCAAGTGGGAGACCCAGTACTTC.